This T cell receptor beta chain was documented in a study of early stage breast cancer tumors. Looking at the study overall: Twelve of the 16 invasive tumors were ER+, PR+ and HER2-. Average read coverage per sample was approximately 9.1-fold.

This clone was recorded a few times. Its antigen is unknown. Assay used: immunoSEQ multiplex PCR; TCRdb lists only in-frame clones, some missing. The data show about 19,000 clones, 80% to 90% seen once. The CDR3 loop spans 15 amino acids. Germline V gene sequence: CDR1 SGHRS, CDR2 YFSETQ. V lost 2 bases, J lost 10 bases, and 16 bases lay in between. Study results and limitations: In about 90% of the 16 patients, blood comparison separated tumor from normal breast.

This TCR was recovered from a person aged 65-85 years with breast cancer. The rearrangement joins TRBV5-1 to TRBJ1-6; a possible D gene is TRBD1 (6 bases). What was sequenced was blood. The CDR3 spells CASSLLGGVGSPLHF. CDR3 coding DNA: TGCGCCAGCAGCTTACTAGGGGGAGTCGGGTCACCCCTCCACTTT.